The rows below give T cell receptor beta chains drawn from one sample of a study of cytomegalovirus exposure and HLA in healthy donors. The method was immunoSEQ multiplex PCR; TCRdb's version includes in-frame clones alone and lacks a portion of them. The table records almost 85,000 clones, around 80% of them present only once. The sequenced sample consisted of PBMCs. These receptors were obtained from a male donor in good health and CMV-seropositive. CDR3s include the opening cysteine and the closing phenylalanine or tryptophan. A D gene is named only where the DNA matches it firmly. Size tells how often a clone was seen (once, few, many) or the class of an expanded clone, and some rows leave it out.

clone_size	d_call	j_call	v_call	cdr3_length	cdr3_aa	cdr3_nt
NA	NA	TRBJ2-7	TRBV15	14	CATSRATDSYEQYF	TGTGCCACCAGCAGAGCCACAGACTCCTACGAGCAGTACTTC
NA	NA	TRBJ2-3	TRBV9	19	CASSHRAGTPLRSTDTQYF	TGTGCCAGCAGCCACCGGGCGGGCACACCATTACGTAGCACAGATACGCAGTATTTT
NA	NA	TRBJ2-3	TRBV7-8	13	CASSFGPRDTQYF	TGTGCCAGCAGCTTCGGCCCGAGGGATACGCAGTATTTT
NA	TRBD2	TRBJ2-1	TRBV7-3	15	CASSLLGLARNEQFF	TGTGCCAGCAGCTTACTTGGACTAGCTCGGAATGAGCAGTTCTTC
NA	NA	TRBJ2-6	TRBV5-1	15	CASSQVQAGANVLTF	TGCGCCAGCAGCCAGGTGCAGGCTGGGGCCAACGTCCTGACTTTC
NA	NA	TRBJ2-1	TRBV20-1	11	CSARDQFEQFF	TGCAGTGCTAGAGATCAATTTGAGCAGTTCTTC
NA	NA	TRBJ1-5	TRBV5-1	14	CASSRSGVNQPQHF	TGCGCCAGCAGCCGCTCAGGGGTCAATCAGCCCCAGCATTTT
once	TRBD2	TRBJ2-5	TRBV11-2	14	CASSPRGYQETQYF	TGTGCCAGCAGCCCGCGGGGGTACCAAGAGACCCAGTACTTC
NA	TRBD1	TRBJ2-7	TRBV5-4	14	CASSPPGQSYEQYF	TGTGCCAGCAGCCCTCCGGGACAGAGTTACGAGCAGTACTTC
once	NA	TRBJ2-1	TRBV27	13	CASRTGKGYSEFF	TGTGCCAGCAGAACAGGGAAGGGATATAGCGAGTTCTTC
NA	TRBD2	TRBJ2-3	TRBV10-2	14	CASKLAGEADTQYF	TGCGCCAGCAAACTAGCGGGAGAGGCAGATACGCAGTATTTT
NA	NA	TRBJ2-5	TRBV2	17	CASSSSGEPSPLETQYF	TGTGCCAGCAGCAGCTCGGGGGAGCCGAGCCCGTTGGAGACCCAGTACTTC
NA	NA	TRBJ2-7	TRBV25-1	11	CASSLSYEQYF	TGTGCCAGCAGTCTATCCTACGAGCAGTACTTC
NA	TRBD1	TRBJ1-1	TRBV19	14	CASRLQGMNTEAFF	TGTGCCAGTCGCCTACAGGGGATGAACACTGAAGCTTTCTTT
NA	TRBD2	TRBJ2-1	TRBV27	14	CASSSGGSYNEQFF	TGTGCCAGCAGTTCGGGGGGGTCCTACAATGAGCAGTTCTTC
NA	NA	TRBJ2-7	TRBV7-9	15	CASSSPTPRGREQYF	TGTGCCAGCAGCTCACCAACCCCCCGGGGTCGCGAGCAGTACTTC
NA	TRBD2	TRBJ2-1	TRBV29-1	13	CSGRLAAYNEQFF	TGCAGCGGTCGACTAGCGGCCTACAATGAGCAGTTCTTC
NA	TRBD2	TRBJ2-7	TRBV5-4	14	CASSLDAGGYEQYF	TGTGCCAGCAGCTTGGACGCGGGAGGCTACGAGCAGTACTTC
NA	TRBD1	TRBJ1-2	TRBV28	14	CASSTSGTGGFYTF	TGTGCCAGCAGTACCTCCGGGACAGGGGGCTTCTACACCTTC
few	NA	TRBJ1-2	TRBV28	15	CASNGGWGVSYGYTF	TGTGCCAGCAACGGAGGGTGGGGAGTGTCCTATGGCTACACCTTC
few	NA	TRBJ1-1	TRBV7-9	14	CASSTGVGNTEAFF	TGTGCCAGCAGCACGGGGGTAGGGAACACTGAAGCTTTCTTT
NA	NA	TRBJ1-5	TRBV2	15	CASSEALPGSQPQHF	TGTGCCAGCAGTGAAGCGCTCCCTGGCAGTCAGCCCCAGCATTTT
NA	NA	TRBJ2-6	TRBV28	15	CASSQRGSGANVLTF	TGTGCCAGCAGTCAGAGGGGGTCTGGGGCCAACGTCCTGACTTTC
NA	NA	TRBJ2-1	TRBV7-9	12	CASSLIAGEQFF	TGTGCCAGCAGCTTAATCGCGGGTGAGCAGTTCTTC
NA	NA	TRBJ2-7	TRBV5-1	12	CASSLEGIEQYF	TGCGCCAGCAGCTTGGAGGGGATCGAGCAGTACTTC
NA	NA	TRBJ2-1	TRBV30	16	CAWSLGGGSRRNEQFF	TGTGCCTGGAGTCTTGGTGGGGGGAGTAGGAGGAATGAGCAGTTCTTC
NA	NA	TRBJ1-1	TRBV11-2	14	CASSLGTYNTEAFF	TGTGCCAGCAGCCTCGGGACATATAACACTGAAGCTTTCTTT
NA	NA	TRBJ1-5	TRBV19	13	CASSDGEDQPQHF	TGTGCCTCCTCGGACGGGGAGGATCAGCCCCAGCATTTT
once	NA	TRBJ1-4	TRBV27	12	CASSSTNEKLFF	TGTGCCAGCAGCTCAACTAATGAAAAACTGTTTTTT
NA	NA	TRBJ2-7	TRBV6-6	12	CASSRGSYEQYF	TGTGCCAGCAGCCGGGGCTCCTACGAGCAGTACTTC
few	TRBD2	TRBJ2-3	TRBV27	16	CASSKTSGGFPDTQYF	TGTGCCAGCAGCAAAACTAGCGGGGGGTTCCCAGATACGCAGTATTTT
NA	TRBD1	TRBJ2-7	TRBV28	14	CASSLRQGAYEQYF	TGTGCCAGCAGTTTAAGACAGGGGGCCTACGAGCAGTACTTC
NA	TRBD1	TRBJ1-2	TRBV28	18	CASSLFGAGRTGAEGYTF	TGTGCCAGCAGTTTATTTGGTGCGGGGAGGACAGGGGCTGAGGGCTACACCTTC
NA	NA	TRBJ2-3	TRBV6-1	16	CASSEGRRRDTDTQYF	TGTGCCAGCAGTGAGGGCCGCCGCCGCGATACAGATACGCAGTATTTT
NA	NA	TRBJ1-2	TRBV27	14	CASSPAGLSYGYTF	TGTGCCAGCAGCCCGGCGGGTTTGAGCTATGGCTACACCTTC
NA	NA	TRBJ2-3	TRBV5-4	12	CASSLQTDTQYF	TGTGCCAGCAGCTTGCAAACAGATACGCAGTATTTT
NA	TRBD1	TRBJ1-2	TRBV28	13	CASRTGQNYGYTF	TGTGCCAGCAGGACGGGACAGAACTATGGCTACACCTTC
NA	NA	TRBJ2-6	TRBV2	14	CASSGDSGANVLTF	TGTGCCAGCAGTGGCGACTCTGGGGCCAACGTCCTGACTTTC
NA	NA	TRBJ1-3	TRBV7-8	16	CASSPRTRESGNTIYF	TGTGCCAGCAGCCCCCGGACACGGGAGTCTGGAAACACCATATATTTT
NA	TRBD1	TRBJ1-2	TRBV6-6	14	CASSFTDREGGYTF	TGTGCCAGCAGTTTCACGGACAGGGAGGGCGGCTACACCTTC
NA	TRBD1	TRBJ1-5	TRBV6-1	17	CASSEGLRTGSDQPQHF	TGTGCCAGCAGCGAAGGCTTGAGGACAGGGTCAGATCAGCCCCAGCATTTT
NA	TRBD2	TRBJ2-3	TRBV2	15	CASSGTSNQANTQYF	TGTGCCAGCAGTGGGACTAGCAACCAGGCTAATACGCAGTATTTT
NA	TRBD2	TRBJ2-3	TRBV7-2	15	CASSPPAGGPDTQYF	TGTGCCAGCAGCCCCCCCGCGGGAGGGCCTGATACGCAGTATTTT
NA	TRBD1	TRBJ2-1	TRBV5-1	15	CASSLGGQGLNEQFF	TGCGCCAGCAGCTTGGGCGGACAGGGGTTGAATGAGCAGTTCTTC
NA	NA	TRBJ1-1	TRBV7-3	13	CASSADRNTEAFF	TGTGCCAGCAGCGCTGACAGGAACACTGAAGCTTTCTTT
NA	NA	TRBJ2-7	TRBV29-1	13	CSVQGSGPYEQYF	TGCAGCGTACAGGGTTCCGGACCCTACGAGCAGTACTTC
NA	TRBD2	TRBJ2-5	TRBV6-5	15	CASSYPSSGILTQYF	TGTGCCAGCAGTTACCCGTCTAGCGGGATTTTGACCCAGTACTTC
medium-sized	TRBD1	TRBJ1-1	TRBV10-3	15	CAISHTGTGITEAFF	TGTGCCATCAGCCACACCGGGACAGGTATTACTGAAGCTTTCTTT
NA	NA	TRBJ2-1	TRBV7-3	15	CASSPRGIFHNEQFF	TGTGCCAGCAGCCCTAGGGGGATCTTTCACAATGAGCAGTTCTTC
NA	TRBD1	TRBJ2-7	TRBV7-9	13	CASSHRGSYEQYF	TGTGCCAGCAGCCACAGGGGCTCCTACGAGCAGTACTTC
once	TRBD2	TRBJ2-7	TRBV4-1	16	CASSHSSSGSSYEQYF	TGCGCCAGCAGCCACTCATCCAGCGGGAGCTCCTACGAGCAGTACTTC
NA	NA	TRBJ1-1	TRBV27	15	CASRPGGGFGTEAFF	TGTGCCAGCAGGCCGGGAGGGGGGTTCGGGACTGAAGCTTTCTTT
NA	NA	TRBJ2-2	TRBV5-1	14	CASSLSTHTGELFF	TGCGCCAGCAGCTTGAGCACGCACACCGGGGAGCTGTTTTTT
NA	NA	TRBJ2-6	TRBV25-1	13	CASAPPGANVLTF	TGTGCCAGCGCGCCTCCTGGGGCCAACGTCCTGACTTTC
NA	TRBD2	TRBJ2-3	TRBV6-1	15	CASSPLAGPPNTQYF	TGTGCCAGCAGTCCCCTAGCGGGGCCCCCAAATACGCAGTATTTT
NA	NA	TRBJ2-3	TRBV5-5	15	CASSLGWTDSDTQYF	TGTGCCAGCAGCTTGGGGTGGACAGATTCGGATACGCAGTATTTT
NA	NA	TRBJ2-1	TRBV12-5	17	CASGLVLVPKVSNEQFF	TGTGCTAGTGGTTTGGTACTAGTTCCCAAGGTCTCCAATGAGCAGTTCTTC
NA	TRBD2	TRBJ2-1	TRBV6-1	15	CASSLTSGTPNEQFF	TGTGCCAGCAGCCTGACTAGCGGGACCCCCAATGAGCAGTTCTTC
NA	NA	TRBJ1-1	TRBV7-9	15	CSSSPKEGLNTEAFF	TGTTCCAGCAGCCCAAAGGAGGGCTTGAACACTGAAGCTTTCTTT